This T cell receptor beta chain was sequenced for a study of regulatory T cells in long-lasting Graves disease. Construction of TCR beta libraries relied on iRepertoire HTBI primers and on Arm-PCR targeting CDR3 regions. From the multiplex PCR reads, TCRdb called clonotypes with MiXCR, one entry per CDR3 protein. The sample records around 340,000 distinct CDR3 sequences, about 20% being singletons. J gave up 4 bases and V 3 bases, and 8 bases lay outside the gene matches. Germline CDR1 and CDR2: KGHSH and LQKENI. The CDR3 runs to 16 residues. This clonotype was detected only a few times. Time point given: persistent/refractory GD, antithyroid drugs over 5 years with positive TRAb. RNA isolated from PBMCs was used to make the TCR library.

This TCR derives from a female donor with Graves disease. This chain connects TRBV18 to TRBJ1-5, with 8 bases fitting TRBD1. The specimen was peripheral blood mononuclear cells (PBMCs), collected when the disease was refractory, from a patient treated with antithyroid drugs. The CDR3 coding sequence is TGTGCCAGCTCACCTCCGGGACAGGTCATTAATCAGCCCCAGCATTTT. Protein product: CASSPPGQVINQPQHF.